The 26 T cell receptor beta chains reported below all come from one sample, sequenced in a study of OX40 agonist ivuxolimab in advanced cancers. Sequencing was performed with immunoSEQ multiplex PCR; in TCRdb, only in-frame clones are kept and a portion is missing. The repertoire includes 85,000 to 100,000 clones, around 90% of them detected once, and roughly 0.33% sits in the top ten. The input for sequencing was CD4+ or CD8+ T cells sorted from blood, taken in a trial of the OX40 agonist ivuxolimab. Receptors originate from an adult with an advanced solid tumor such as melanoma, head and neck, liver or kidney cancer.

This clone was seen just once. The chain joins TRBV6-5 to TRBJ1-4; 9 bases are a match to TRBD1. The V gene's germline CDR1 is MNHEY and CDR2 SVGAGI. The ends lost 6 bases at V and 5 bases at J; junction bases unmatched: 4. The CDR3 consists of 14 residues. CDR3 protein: CASRRQGGNEKLFF. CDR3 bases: TGTGCCAGCAGACGACAGGGGGGGAATGAAAAACTGTTTTTT.

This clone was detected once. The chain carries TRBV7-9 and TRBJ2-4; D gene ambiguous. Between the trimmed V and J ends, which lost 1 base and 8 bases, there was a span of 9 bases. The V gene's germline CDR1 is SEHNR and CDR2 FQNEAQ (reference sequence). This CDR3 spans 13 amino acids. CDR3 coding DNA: TGTGCCAGCAGCTTAGTCTGGGCAGACATTCAGTACTTC. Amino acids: CASSLVWADIQYF.

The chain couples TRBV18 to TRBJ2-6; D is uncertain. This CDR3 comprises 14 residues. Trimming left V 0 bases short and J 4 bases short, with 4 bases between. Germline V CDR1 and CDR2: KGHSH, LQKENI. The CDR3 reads CASSPPSGANVLTF. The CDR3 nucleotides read TGTGCCAGCTCACCACCCTCGGGGGCCAACGTCCTGACTTTC.

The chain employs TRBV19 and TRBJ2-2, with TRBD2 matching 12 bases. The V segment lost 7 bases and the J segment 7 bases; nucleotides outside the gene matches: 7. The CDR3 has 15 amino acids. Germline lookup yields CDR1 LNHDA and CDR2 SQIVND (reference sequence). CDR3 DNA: TGTGCCAGTAATAGACTAGCGGGAGTAATCGGGGAGCTGTTTTTT. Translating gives CASNRLAGVIGELFF. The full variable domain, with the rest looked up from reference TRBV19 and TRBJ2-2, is DGGITQSPKYLFRKEGQNVTLSCEQNLNHDAMYWYRQDPGQGLRLIYYSQIVNDFQKGDIAEGYSVSREKKESFPLTVTSAQKNPTAFYLCASNRLAGVIGELFFGEGSRLTVL.

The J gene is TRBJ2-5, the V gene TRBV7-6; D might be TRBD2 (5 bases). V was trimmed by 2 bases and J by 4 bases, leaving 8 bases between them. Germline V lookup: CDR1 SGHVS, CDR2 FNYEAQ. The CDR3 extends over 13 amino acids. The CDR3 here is CASSLPGTETQYF. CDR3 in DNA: TGTGCCAGCAGCTTACCGGGAACAGAGACCCAGTACTTC.

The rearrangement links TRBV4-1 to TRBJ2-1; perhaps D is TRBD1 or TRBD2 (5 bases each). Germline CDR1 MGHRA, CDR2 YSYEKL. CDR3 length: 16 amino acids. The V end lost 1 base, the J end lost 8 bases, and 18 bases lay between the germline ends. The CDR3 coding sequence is TGCGCCAGCAGCCAAGGACCGGGACGGTCTAACTATGAGCAGTTCTTC. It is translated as CASSQGPGRSNYEQFF.

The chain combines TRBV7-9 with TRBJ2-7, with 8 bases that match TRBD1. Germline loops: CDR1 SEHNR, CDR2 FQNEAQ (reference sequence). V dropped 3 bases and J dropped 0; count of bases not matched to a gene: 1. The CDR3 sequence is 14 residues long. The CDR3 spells CASSLGQVSYEQYF. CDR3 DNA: TGTGCCAGCAGCTTGGGACAGGTCTCCTACGAGCAGTACTTC.

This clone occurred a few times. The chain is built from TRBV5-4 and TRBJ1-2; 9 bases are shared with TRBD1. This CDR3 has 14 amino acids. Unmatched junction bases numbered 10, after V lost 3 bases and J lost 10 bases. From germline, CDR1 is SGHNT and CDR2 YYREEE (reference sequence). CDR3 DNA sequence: TGTGCCAGCAGCTCTTTAACAGGGGGCGTCGCCTACACCTTC. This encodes CASSSLTGGVAYTF.

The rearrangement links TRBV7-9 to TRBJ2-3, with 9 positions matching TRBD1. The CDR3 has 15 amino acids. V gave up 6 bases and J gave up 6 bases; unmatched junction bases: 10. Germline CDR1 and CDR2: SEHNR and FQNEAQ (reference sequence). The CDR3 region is CASRVGTGSIDTQYF. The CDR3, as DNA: TGTGCCAGCAGGGTTGGGACAGGGAGTATTGATACGCAGTATTTT.

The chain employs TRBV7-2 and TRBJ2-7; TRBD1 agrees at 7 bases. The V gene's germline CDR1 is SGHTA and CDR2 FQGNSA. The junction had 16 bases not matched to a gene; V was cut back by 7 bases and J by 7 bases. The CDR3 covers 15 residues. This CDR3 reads CASNIAGVGRGEQYF. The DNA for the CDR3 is TGTGCCAGCAACATAGCAGGGGTAGGCAGGGGGGAGCAGTACTTC.

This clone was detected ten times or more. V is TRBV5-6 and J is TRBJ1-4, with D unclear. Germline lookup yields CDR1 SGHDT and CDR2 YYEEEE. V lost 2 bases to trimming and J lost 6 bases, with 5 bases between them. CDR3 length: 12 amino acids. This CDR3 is CASSFGDEKLFF. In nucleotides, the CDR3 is TGTGCCAGCAGCTTTGGGGATGAAAAACTGTTTTTT. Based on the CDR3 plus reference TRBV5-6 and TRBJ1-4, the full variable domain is DAGVTQSPTHLIKTRGQQVTLRCSPKSGHDTVSWYQQALGQGPQFIFQYYEEEERQRGNFPDRFSGHQFPNYSSELNVNALLLGDSALYLCASSFGDEKLFFGSGTQLSVL.

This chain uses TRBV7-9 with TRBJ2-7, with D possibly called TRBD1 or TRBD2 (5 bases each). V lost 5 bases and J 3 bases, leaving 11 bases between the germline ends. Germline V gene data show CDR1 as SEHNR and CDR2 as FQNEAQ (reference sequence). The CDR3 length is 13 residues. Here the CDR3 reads CASSRDRLYEQYF. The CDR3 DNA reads TGTGCCAGCAGCCGGGACCGGCTCTACGAGCAGTACTTC.

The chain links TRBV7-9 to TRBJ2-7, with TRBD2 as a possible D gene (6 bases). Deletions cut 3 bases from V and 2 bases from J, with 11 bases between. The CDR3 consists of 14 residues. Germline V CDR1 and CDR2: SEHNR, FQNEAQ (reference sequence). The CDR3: CASSFGTLAYEQYF. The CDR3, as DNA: TGTGCCAGCAGCTTCGGGACTTTGGCCTACGAGCAGTACTTC. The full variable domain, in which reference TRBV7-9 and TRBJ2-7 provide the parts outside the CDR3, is DTGVSQNPRHKITKRGQNVTFRCDPISEHNRLYWYRQTLGQGPEFLTYFQNEAQLEKSRLLSDRFSAERPKGSFSTLEIQRTEQGDSAMYLCASSFGTLAYEQYFGPGTRLTVT.

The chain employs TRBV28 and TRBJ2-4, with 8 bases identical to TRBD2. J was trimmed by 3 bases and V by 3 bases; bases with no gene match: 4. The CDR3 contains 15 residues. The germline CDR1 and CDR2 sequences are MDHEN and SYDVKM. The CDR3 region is CASSFQAGVKNIQYF. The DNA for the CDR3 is TGTGCCAGCAGTTTTCAAGCGGGGGTCAAAAACATTCAGTACTTC.

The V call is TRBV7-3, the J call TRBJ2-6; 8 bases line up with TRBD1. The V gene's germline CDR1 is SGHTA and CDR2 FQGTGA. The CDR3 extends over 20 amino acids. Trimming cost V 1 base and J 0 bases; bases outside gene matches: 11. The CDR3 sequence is CASSLMAGGVRASGANVLTF. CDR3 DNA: TGTGCCAGCAGCTTAATGGCAGGGGGCGTCCGGGCCTCTGGGGCCAACGTCCTGACTTTC.

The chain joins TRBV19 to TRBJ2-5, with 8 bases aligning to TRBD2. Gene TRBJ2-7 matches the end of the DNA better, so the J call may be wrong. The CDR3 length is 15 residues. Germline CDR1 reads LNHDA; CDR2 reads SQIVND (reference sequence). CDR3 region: CASTSGTSGPYEQYF. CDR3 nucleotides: TGTGCCAGTACTTCAGGCACTAGCGGACCCTACGAGCAGTACTTC.

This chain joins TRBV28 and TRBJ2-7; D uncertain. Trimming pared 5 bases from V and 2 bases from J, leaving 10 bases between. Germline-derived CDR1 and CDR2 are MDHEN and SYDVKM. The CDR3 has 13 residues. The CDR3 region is CASSLELPYEQYF. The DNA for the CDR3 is TGTGCCAGCAGTCTAGAATTACCCTACGAGCAGTACTTC.

The CDR3: CASSPRTGQKLFF. The CDR3 nucleotides are TGTGCCAGCAGTCCCCGGACAGGGCAAAAACTGTTTTTT. The chain recombines TRBV27 with TRBJ1-4; TRBD1 aligns across 8 bases. Germline V gene sequence: CDR1 MNHEY, CDR2 SMNVEV (reference sequence). The CDR3 spans 13 residues. The junction had 5 bases not matched to a gene; V was cut back by 5 bases and J by 9 bases.

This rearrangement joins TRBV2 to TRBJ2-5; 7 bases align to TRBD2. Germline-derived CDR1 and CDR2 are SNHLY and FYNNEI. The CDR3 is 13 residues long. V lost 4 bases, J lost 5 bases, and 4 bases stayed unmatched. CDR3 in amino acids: CASSGTRGETQYF. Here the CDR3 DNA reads TGTGCCAGCAGTGGGACTAGAGGGGAGACCCAGTACTTC.

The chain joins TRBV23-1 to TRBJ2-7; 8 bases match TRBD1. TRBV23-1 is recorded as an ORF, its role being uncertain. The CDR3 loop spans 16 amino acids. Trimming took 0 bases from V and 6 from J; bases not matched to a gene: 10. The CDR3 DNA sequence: TGCGCCAGCAGTCAATCGGGACAGGCACTGTCAGGCGAGCAGTACTTC. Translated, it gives CASSQSGQALSGEQYF.

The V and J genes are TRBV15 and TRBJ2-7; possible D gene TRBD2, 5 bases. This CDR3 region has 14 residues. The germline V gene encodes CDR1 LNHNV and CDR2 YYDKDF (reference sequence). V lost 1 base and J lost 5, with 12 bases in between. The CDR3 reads CATSRGGPLDEQYF. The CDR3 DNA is TGTGCCACCAGCAGAGGAGGGCCCCTGGACGAGCAGTACTTC.

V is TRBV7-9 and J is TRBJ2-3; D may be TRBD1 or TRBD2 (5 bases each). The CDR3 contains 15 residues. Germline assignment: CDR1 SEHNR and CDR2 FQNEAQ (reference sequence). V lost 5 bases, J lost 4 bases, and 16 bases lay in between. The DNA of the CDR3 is TGTGCCAGCAGCATTTTCCGGGACGGTGCAGATACGCAGTATTTT. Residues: CASSIFRDGADTQYF.

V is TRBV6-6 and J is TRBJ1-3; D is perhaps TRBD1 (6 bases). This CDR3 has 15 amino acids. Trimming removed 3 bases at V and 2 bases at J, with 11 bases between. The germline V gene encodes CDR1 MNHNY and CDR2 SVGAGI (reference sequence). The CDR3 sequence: CASSYTQGTGNTIYF. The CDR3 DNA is TGTGCCAGCAGTTATACCCAGGGGACTGGAAACACCATATATTTT.

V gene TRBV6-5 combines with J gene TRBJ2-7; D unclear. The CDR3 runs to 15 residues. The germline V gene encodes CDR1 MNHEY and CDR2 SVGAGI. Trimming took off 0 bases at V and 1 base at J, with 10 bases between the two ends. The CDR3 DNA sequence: TGTGCCAGCAGTTACTCGATGGGCGGATCCTACGAGCAGTACTTC. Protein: CASSYSMGGSYEQYF.

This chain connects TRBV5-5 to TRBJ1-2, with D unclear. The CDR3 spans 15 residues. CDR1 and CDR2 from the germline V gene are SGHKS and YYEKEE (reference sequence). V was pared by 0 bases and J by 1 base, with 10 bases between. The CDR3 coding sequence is TGTGCCAGCAGCTTGGCCGGACGGGGTAACTATGGCTACACCTTC. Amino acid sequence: CASSLAGRGNYGYTF.

In DNA form, the CDR3 reads TGCAGCGCCCGGACTAGCGGCACCGAGAGCACAGATACGCAGTATTTT. Translated, it gives CSARTSGTESTDTQYF. The gene calls are TRBV29-1 and TRBJ2-3, with 10 bases matching TRBD2. This CDR3 has 16 residues. The germline gives CDR1 SQVTM, CDR2 ANQGSEA. J was trimmed by 0 bases and V by 7 bases; bases with no gene match: 10.